This T cell receptor (beta chain) was identified in a study of regulatory T cells in long-lasting Graves disease (dated by TCRdb to the early 2020s). Looking at the study overall: Patients with newly diagnosed Graves' disease had been on antithyroid drugs for under 3 months. Patients with persistent Graves' disease were compared with patients with newly diagnosed Graves' disease using TCR sequencing and RNA sequencing of peripheral blood. The study was registered as a clinical trial and conducted in China. TCR sequencing covered some 13 persistent and some 20 newly diagnosed Graves' disease patients, about 35 samples in total.

Overall results and qualifications from the work: Only peripheral blood was studied, because thyroid tissue, the primary lesion, was inaccessible. The small sample size was acknowledged by the authors as a limitation that may reduce accuracy. Patients with persistent disease shared more public clonotypes (about 2,700) than newly diagnosed patients did (about 1,000). Persistent Graves' disease patients showed lower TCR Shannon entropy and fewer highly expanded clones than newly diagnosed patients, suggesting clonal expansion. Preferential use of TRBV28, TRBJ1-2 and TRBJ2-5 was observed in persistent disease, whereas TRBV20-1 and TRBJ2-1 were favored in newly diagnosed disease. Sequencing and analysis were limited to the TCR beta chain.

Reading the label with the study, this specimen's time point is: newly diagnosed GD, antithyroid drugs for less than 3 months. For both TCR sequencing and RNA sequencing, RNA was extracted from PBMCs in TRIzol. The diagnosis of Graves' disease followed American Thyroid Association guidelines. Patients for the study were recruited at an endocrinology department in Xi'an, China. Each patient gave approximately 10 milliliters of peripheral blood, collected in an EDTA anticoagulant tube. PBMCs were isolated by Ficoll Paque Plus density gradient separation without further T cell sorting. An Agilent 2100 Bioanalyzer and agarose gel were used to check RNA quality, while a NanoDrop 2000 measured RNA concentration. CDR1 and CDR2 are read off the germline V gene as SGHRS and YFSETQ. The junction shows trimming of 7 bases on V and 0 bases on J, plus 10 bases between the germline ends. Including the terminal cysteine and phenylalanine, the CDR3 comprises 14 residues. Only the CDR3 portion is preserved as DNA: 42 bases, with reading frame beginning at the first base.

In this sample, this clonotype turned up many times. This receptor's antigen is unknown. Per-base quality was not reported, and no clone a single base away is much larger than it. The library was made by multiplex PCR. These reads were obtained on an Illumina HiSeq 4000. TCR beta libraries were built with iRepertoire HTBI primers and Arm-PCR amplification of CDR3 regions. Gel purification was performed on PCR products prior to sequencing. The authors' analysis ran thus. Across samples, approximately 68 TRBV and 14 TRBJ segments were identified and used for gene usage analysis of CDR3 amino acid clonotypes. Filtered high-quality paired reads were merged into contigs using COPE and FqMerger. BLAST was used to align contigs to IMGT TRBV, TRBD and TRBJ reference genes, and CDR3 was defined according to IMGT. Highly expanded clones were defined as clonotypes with a frequency above 0.1%. Shannon entropy was used to measure repertoire diversity, and the Gini coefficient was used to measure V-J evenness. Public clonotypes were defined as clonotypes shared by more than one individual. TCRdb cleaned the public reads at Q25 with fastp, built clones with MiXCR and kept in-frame beta chains. Rows with one shared CDR3 protein collapse into an entry with the most common genes and DNA. TCRdb's processing, not the authors', yielded these V and J calls. This sample has about 440,000 distinct CDR3 sequences in its table, and 15% to 20% of those were observed once. Around 11% of the sample lies in the top ten.

These data were also filed under a second study, of T cells in Graves' hyperthyroidism and ophthalmopathy. The second source states: Stable Graves' hyperthyroidism was defined as the absence of progression to ophthalmopathy over 18 months of follow-up. Hyperthyroidism patients were newly diagnosed, had a disease duration of under 2 months, and were aged 18 to 65 years. Exclusion was applied to patients with uncontrolled infections, other autoimmune diseases, pregnancy or lactation. Diagnoses were established on the basis of clinical symptoms, serum thyroxine and TRAb, thyroid ultrasound, and orbital computed tomography. For the first round of RT-PCR on the TCR CDR3, the HTBI primer set was used together with the Qiagen OneStep RT-PCR kit. Most expanded thyroid clonotypes (frequency above 0.001) were also detected in blood, a finding suggesting that blood repertoires may reflect thyroid immune responses. In cross-validation, a model built on a 13 V-J signature told ophthalmopathy apart from stable hyperthyroidism with approximately 91% sensitivity and 81% to 82% specificity, and in testing the same model reached 80%/75%. During validation, the model predicted progression to ophthalmopathy a median of approximately 6 months ahead of onset, with roughly 65% sensitivity and almost 75% specificity. To identify distinguishing TCR V-J signatures, a discovery cohort of some 100 patients was used, comprising some 45 with Graves' ophthalmopathy and approximately 58 with stable Graves' hyperthyroidism. Prospective prediction of ophthalmopathy was tested in an independent validation cohort of fewer than 20 hyperthyroidism patients and 15 to 17 patients who later progressed to ophthalmopathy. The 75 to 100 discovery patients were randomly split 7:3 into training and test sets. Thyroid tissue and blood T-cell repertoires from six Graves' hyperthyroidism patients were also compared in the study. Following sampling, methimazole starting at 30 mg daily was given to hyperthyroidism patients, and high-dose intravenous methylprednisolone was given to ophthalmopathy patients. A second multiplex PCR round built the libraries, followed by size selection and purification. Sequencing of the libraries was done on an Illumina HiSeq2000 using paired-end 100 bp reads. SOAPnuke was used to process the raw data, removing reads that contained adapters or uncalled bases, had a mean Phred below 15, or lacked an exact match to the constant primer or identifier. High-quality paired reads were merged with COPE v1.2.5, and unique nucleotide sequences were defined as clonotypes. MiTCR v1.1 was used to align clonotypes to the IMGT TRBV, TRBD and TRBJ reference segments. The analysis included only V-J combinations with a frequency above 0.0001, which together covered approximately 99% of the repertoires. The TCS score was defined as F50 (clonal expansion) divided by E x V (chaos), with BLOSUM62-based TCRdist calculated between CDR3 peptides within each V-J. Welch's t-statistics and random forest reduced fewer than 550 V-J features to roughly 13, which were used in a naive Bayes classifier (R e1071). Sample size was not statistically predetermined, and blinding of investigators to group allocation was not performed. The paper describes TCR Vbeta CDR3 sequencing of 135 peripheral blood samples, made up of about 41 ophthalmopathy patients, roughly 72 hyperthyroidism patients and roughly 17 progressor patients.

The clonotype originates from a woman aged 25 to 45 with Graves disease. Donor details come from another sample of the same person, matched by shared clones. Material: peripheral blood mononuclear cells (PBMCs), obtained at new diagnosis, from a patient treated with antithyroid drugs. This sequence uses TRBV5-1 and TRBJ2-2, and perhaps TRBD1 as D gene, on 6 matching bases. The CDR3: CASSKGANTGELFF. The nucleotides are TGCGCCAGCTCAAAGGGGGCGAACACCGGGGAGCTGTTTTTT.